This T cell receptor (beta chain) was obtained from a study of shared clonotypes between healthy human individuals (dated by TCRdb to 2019 to 2021). Regarding the complete study: Three men and two women, aged 18 to 49 years, made up the cohort. Between about 0.8 and 9.5 billion PBMCs per donor were obtained by leukapheresis. Different laboratories and diverse techniques were used to prepare libraries and sequence TCR repertoires, to increase sequencing depth and limit assay-specific biases. Per donor, three plates each were used for CD4 naive and CD4 memory, two for CD8 naive, and one for CD8 memory. Blood TCR repertoires of five healthy adults were deeply sequenced to estimate repertoire size and the extent of clonotype sharing between individuals.

Healthy HIV-negative adults with no recently reported acute infections or vaccinations were included as donors. All donors were Caucasian adults living in Nashville, Tennessee, USA. Magnetic negative selection was used to enrich CD4+ T cells, after which naive cells were positively selected on CD45RA and the negative fraction became the memory subset. Blood was obtained by leukapheresis, after which PBMCs were separated by Ficoll-Histopaque density gradient centrifugation and cryopreserved in liquid nitrogen vapor phase. Purity and quantity of every magnetically sorted T cell population were checked by analytical flow cytometry. Genomic DNA was isolated from each sorted fraction and quantified by UV absorbance on a Nanodrop 2000c. Using the deep immunoSEQ assay, TCR CDR3 regions were amplified from genomic DNA by multiplex PCR. Genomic DNA extracted from each cell subset was distributed evenly over all wells of several immunoSEQ 96-well plates, and each plate served as one replicate. Each replicate PCR for sorted subsets received about 0.2 ug genomic DNA, equal to about 30,000 T cell genomes. The purified libraries were quantified using a Qubit 3.0 fluorometer, sized with a Bioanalyzer 2100, and then quantified again using the KAPA Library Quantification kit. Every immunoSEQ 96-well plate was sequenced on a dedicated single-read 150-cycle Illumina NextSeq 550 flow cell. Regarding the original processing steps: Because only junctional sequences without quality scores were contained in the immunoSEQ output, filtering matching that applied to full-length reads could not be performed. Sequences were annotated with PyIR, a Python wrapper for IgBLAST v1.9, and V/J genes and CDR3 were assigned using IMGT germline references. Reads were filtered out if the reads had weak V/J assignments (E-value above 1e-6), no CDR3, stop codons, out-of-frame junctions, or ambiguous translated residues. V3J clonotypes were defined by identical inferred V gene, J gene, and CDR3 amino acid sequence. Percentage overlap between repertoires was computed as shared unique clonotypes divided by the size of the smaller repertoire. Three approaches were used to assess repertoire richness: RTK rarefaction, the Chao1 estimator, and Recon v2.1 estimates of unobserved clonotypes. OLGA was used to compute generation probabilities for all TCRbeta clonotypes that the gDNA method yielded from a handful of donors. TCRdb stores this immuneACCESS table with in-frame sequences only. Part of the clones is absent; in the studies checked, under half of the shortfall reflects unresolved V genes, and no reason is known for the rest. V, J and clone size reflect that table, while D and trimming were determined from the DNA. The sample profile shows 730,000 or so clones; around 72% of them were found once. The ten largest clones capture approximately 1.8% of the sample.

Details on this clone: The specificity of this receptor is unknown. One base away there is no much larger clone; base qualities are not given. The same CDR3 can be traced to other DNA sequences in this sample.

General findings and caveats noted by the study authors: Only blood was sampled, and tissue TCR repertoires likely differ from those in blood. Clonotypes shared by all four sorted-subset donors showed higher generation probabilities than non-shared clonotypes. Around 5.4% of naive CD4, roughly 3.5% of naive CD8, approximately 2.2% of memory CD4, and 0.35% to 0.4% of memory CD8 clonotypes were shared across a few donors. Rarefaction of sorted-subset datasets indicated incomplete sequencing despite the large sequencing depth. Because the study included a small number of donors, the genetic and exposure-history diversity represented was limited. Estimated clonotype richness was generally larger for naive than for memory subsets. Pairwise subsampling led to the expectation that sequencing depth would affect the degree of clonotype sharing among donors.

From its cysteine to its phenylalanine, the CDR3 spans 14 amino acids. The retained sequence is limited to the CDR3, 42 bases, with the frame set at the first base. V drops 3 bases and J drops 1 base, leaving 9 bases in between. As encoded in the germline V gene, CDR1 is MDHEN while CDR2 is SYDVKM. This clonotype was sampled from a woman in her 30s in good health. The V gene is TRBV28 and the J gene is TRBJ1-1, with the D gene not confidently named. The sequencing sample was made of memory CD4+ T cells sorted from blood. The sample's cell subset or site label, decoded: CD45RA-negative fraction. The base sequence is TGTGCCAGCAGTTTTCCACCCGAGAACACTGAAGCTTTCTTT. This yields the protein CASSFPPENTEAFF.